This T cell receptor (beta chain) was recorded in a study of blood T cell repertoires in COVID-19. The wider study: From the United States, Italy and Spain came samples of acute and convalescent COVID-19. Sample material is recorded as cDNA or gDNA derived from T cells, B-cell-depleted T cells, or PBMCs.

Sequencing used immunoSEQ multiplex PCR; TCRdb keeps in-frame clones, though not all of them. Of 200,000 to 250,000 clones listed, approximately 84% are singletons. The specimen was peripheral blood. The clonotype was recovered from a man in his forties or fifties with acute or convalescent COVID-19.

In DNA, the CDR3 is TGTGCCAGCAGCTTAGTCCACCTTAGATACTCGGGAAACACCATATATTTT. Amino acid sequence: CASSLVHLRYSGNTIYF. The chain combines TRBV7-8 with TRBJ1-3, with no clear D. The CDR3 is 17 amino acids. Trimming removed 1 base at V and 4 bases at J, with 17 bases between. CDR1 and CDR2 from the germline V gene are SGHVS and FQNEAQ.